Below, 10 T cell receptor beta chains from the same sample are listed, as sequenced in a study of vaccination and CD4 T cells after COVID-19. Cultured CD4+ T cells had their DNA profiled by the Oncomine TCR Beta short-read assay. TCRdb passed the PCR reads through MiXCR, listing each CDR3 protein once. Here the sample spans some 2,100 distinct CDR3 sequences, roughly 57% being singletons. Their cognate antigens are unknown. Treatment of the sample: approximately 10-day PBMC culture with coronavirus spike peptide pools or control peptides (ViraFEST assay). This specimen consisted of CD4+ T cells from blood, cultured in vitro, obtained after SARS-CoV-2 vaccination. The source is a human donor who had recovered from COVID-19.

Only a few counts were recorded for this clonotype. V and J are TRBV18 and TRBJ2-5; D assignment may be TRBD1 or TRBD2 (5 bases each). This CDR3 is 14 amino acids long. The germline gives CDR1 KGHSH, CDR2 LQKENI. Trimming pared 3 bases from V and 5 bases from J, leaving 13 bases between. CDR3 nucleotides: TGTGCCAGCTCACCCAGGGAGTTTTATGAGACCCAGTACTTC. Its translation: CASSPREFYETQYF.

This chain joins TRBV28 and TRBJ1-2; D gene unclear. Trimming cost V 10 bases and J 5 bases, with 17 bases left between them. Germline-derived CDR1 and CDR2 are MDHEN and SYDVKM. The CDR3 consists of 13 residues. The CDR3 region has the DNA TGTGCCATAAGGACGGCGAGCTCGTATGGCTACACCTTC. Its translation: CAIRTASSYGYTF.

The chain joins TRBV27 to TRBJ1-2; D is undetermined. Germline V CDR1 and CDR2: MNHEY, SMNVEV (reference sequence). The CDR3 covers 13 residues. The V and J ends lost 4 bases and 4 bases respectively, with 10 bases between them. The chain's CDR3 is CASSSHTSYGYTF. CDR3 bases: TGTGCCAGCAGTTCCCATACGAGCTATGGCTACACCTTC.

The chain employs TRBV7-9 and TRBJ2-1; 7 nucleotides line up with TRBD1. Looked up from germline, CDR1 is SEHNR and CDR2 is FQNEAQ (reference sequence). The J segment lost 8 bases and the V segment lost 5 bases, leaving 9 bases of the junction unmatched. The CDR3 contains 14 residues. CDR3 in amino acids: CASSPGYRGYEQFF. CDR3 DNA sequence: TGTGCCAGCAGCCCGGGTTACAGGGGATATGAGCAGTTCTTC.

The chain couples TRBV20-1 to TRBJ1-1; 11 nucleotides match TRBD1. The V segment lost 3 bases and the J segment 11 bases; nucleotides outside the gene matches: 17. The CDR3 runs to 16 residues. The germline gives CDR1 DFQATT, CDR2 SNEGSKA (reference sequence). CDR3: CSARRRDRGFYLLAFF. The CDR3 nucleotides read TGCAGTGCTAGGCGACGGGACAGGGGGTTTTATTTGTTGGCTTTCTTT.

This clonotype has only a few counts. CDR3 amino acids: CASSQGGGYTF. CDR3 nucleotide sequence: TGTGCCAGCAGCCAGGGGGGTGGCTACACCTTC. The chain uses TRBV7-8 and TRBJ1-2; 7 nucleotides agree with TRBD1. CDR1 is SGHVS and CDR2 is FQNEAQ in the germline V gene. Unmatched junction bases numbered 1, after V lost 5 bases and J lost 7 bases. This CDR3 is built from 11 residues.

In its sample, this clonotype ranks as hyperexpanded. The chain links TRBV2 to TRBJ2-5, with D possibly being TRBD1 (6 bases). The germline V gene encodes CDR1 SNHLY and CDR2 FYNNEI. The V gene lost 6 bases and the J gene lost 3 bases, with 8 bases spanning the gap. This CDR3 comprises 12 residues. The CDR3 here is CASSWTEETQYF. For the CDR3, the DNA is TGTGCCAGCAGCTGGACAGAAGAGACCCAGTACTTC. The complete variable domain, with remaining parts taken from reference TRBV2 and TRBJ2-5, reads EPEVTQTPSHQVTQMGQEVILRCVPISNHLYFYWYRQILGQKVEFLVSFYNNEISEKSEIFDDQFSVERPDGSNFTLKIRSTKLEDSAMYFCASSWTEETQYFGPGTRLLVL.

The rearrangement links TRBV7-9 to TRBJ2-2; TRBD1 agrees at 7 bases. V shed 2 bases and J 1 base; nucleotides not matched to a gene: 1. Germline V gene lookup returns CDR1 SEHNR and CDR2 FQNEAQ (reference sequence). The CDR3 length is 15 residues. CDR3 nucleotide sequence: TGTGCCAGCAGCTTAAGACAGGGGAACACCGGGGAGCTGTTTTTT. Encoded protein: CASSLRQGNTGELFF.

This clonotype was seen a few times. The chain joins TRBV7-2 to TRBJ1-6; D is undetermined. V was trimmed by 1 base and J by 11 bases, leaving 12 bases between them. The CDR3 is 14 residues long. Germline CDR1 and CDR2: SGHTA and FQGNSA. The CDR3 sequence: CASSLEGSSAPLHF. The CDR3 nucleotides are TGTGCCAGCAGCTTAGAGGGCAGCTCGGCACCCCTCCACTTT. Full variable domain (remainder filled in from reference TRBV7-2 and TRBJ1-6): GAGVSQSPSNKVTEKGKDVELRCDPISGHTALYWYRQSLGQGLEFLIYFQGNSAPDKSGLPSDRFSAERTGGSVSTLTIQRTQQEDSAVYLCASSLEGSSAPLHFGNGTRLTVT.

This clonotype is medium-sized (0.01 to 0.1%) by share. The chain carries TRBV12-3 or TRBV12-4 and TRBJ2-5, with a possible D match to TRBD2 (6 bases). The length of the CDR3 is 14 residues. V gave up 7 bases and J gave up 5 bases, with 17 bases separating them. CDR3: CASTDYLAPETQYF. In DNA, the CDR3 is TGTGCCAGCACCGATTATCTAGCGCCGGAGACCCAGTACTTC.